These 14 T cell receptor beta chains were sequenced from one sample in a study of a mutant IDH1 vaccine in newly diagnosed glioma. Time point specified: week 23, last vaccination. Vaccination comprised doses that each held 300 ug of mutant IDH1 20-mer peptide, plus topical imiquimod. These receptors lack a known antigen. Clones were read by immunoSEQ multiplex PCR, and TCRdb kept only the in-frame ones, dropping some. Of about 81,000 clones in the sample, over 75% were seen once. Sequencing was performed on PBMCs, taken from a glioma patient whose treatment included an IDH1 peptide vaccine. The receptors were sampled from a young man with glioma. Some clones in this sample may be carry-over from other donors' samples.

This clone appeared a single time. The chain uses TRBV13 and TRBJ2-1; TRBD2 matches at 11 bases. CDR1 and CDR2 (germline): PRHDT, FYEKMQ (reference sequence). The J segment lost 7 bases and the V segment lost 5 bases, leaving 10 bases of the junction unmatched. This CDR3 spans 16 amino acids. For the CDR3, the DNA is TGTGCCAGCAGCGCCGGACTAGCGGGCTACCGAAATGAGCAGTTCTTC. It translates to CASSAGLAGYRNEQFF.

CDR3: CASSLEVLGQGQPLYGYTF. The CDR3, as DNA: TGTGCCAGCAGCTTGGAAGTCCTGGGCCAGGGACAACCGCTCTATGGCTACACCTTC. This sequence joins TRBV5-4 and TRBJ1-2; D perhaps matches TRBD1 (6 bases). Germline values: CDR1 SGHNT, CDR2 YYREEE (reference sequence). CDR3 size: 19 residues. The V gene lost 0 bases and the J gene lost 4 bases, with 25 bases spanning the gap.

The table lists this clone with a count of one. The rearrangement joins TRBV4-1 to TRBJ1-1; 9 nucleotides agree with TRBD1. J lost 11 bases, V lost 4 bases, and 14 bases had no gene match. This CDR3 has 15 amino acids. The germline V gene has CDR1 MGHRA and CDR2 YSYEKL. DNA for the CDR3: TGCGCCAGCAGCCCCGGACAGGGGCCCCTGGTGGGCGCTTTCTTT. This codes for CASSPGQGPLVGAFF.

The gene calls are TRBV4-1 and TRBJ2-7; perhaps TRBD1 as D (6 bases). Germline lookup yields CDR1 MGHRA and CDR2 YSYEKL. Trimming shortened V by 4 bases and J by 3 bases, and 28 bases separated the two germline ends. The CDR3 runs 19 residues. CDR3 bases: TGCGCCAGCAGCCTATACAACCCGCACCAGGTACAGGGCCTCTACGAGCAGTACTTC. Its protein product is CASSLYNPHQVQGLYEQYF.

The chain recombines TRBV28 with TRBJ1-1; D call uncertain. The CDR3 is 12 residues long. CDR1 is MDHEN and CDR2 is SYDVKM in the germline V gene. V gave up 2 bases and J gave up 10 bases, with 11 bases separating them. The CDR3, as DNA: TGTGCCAGCAGTTTAAAAGGGAAATCAGCTTTCTTT. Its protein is CASSLKGKSAFF. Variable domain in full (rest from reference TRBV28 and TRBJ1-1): DVKVTQSSRYLVKRTGEKVFLECVQDMDHENMFWYRQDPGLGLRLIYFSYDVKMKEKGDIPEGYSVSREKKERFSLILESASTNQTSMYLCASSLKGKSAFFGQGTRLTVV.

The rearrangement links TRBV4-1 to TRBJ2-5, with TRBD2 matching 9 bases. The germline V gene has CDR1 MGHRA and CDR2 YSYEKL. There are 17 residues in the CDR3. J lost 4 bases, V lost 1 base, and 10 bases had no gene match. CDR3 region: CASSQVSGGGAGETQYF. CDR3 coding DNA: TGCGCCAGCAGCCAAGTATCTGGCGGGGGGGCAGGAGAGACCCAGTACTTC.

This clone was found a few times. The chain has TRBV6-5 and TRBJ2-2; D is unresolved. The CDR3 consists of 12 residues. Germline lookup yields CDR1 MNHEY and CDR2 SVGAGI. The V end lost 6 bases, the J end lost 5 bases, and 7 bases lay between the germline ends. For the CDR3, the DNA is TGTGCCAGCAGCCCCTTTACCGGGGAGCTGTTTTTT. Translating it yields CASSPFTGELFF.

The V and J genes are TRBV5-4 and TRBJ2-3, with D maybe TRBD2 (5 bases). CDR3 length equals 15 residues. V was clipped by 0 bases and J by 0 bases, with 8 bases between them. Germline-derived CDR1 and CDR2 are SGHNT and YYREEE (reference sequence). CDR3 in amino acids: CASSLELGSTDTQYF. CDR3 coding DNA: TGTGCCAGCAGCTTGGAACTAGGGAGCACAGATACGCAGTATTTT.

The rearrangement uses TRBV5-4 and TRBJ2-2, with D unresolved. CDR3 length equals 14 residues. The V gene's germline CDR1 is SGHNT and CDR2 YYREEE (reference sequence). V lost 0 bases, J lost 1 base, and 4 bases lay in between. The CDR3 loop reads CASSLELNTGELFF. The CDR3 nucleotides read TGTGCCAGCAGCTTGGAGTTGAACACCGGGGAGCTGTTTTTT. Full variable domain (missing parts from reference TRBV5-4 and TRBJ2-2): ETGVTQSPTHLIKTRGQQVTLRCSSQSGHNTVSWYQQALGQGPQFIFQYYREEENGRGNFPPRFSGLQFPNYSSELNVNALELDDSALYLCASSLELNTGELFFGEGSRLTVL.

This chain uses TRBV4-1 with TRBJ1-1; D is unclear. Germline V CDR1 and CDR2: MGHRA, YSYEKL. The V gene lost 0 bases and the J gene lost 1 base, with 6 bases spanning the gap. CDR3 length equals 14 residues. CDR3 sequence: CASSQDQKNTEAFF. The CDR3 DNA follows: TGCGCCAGCAGCCAAGATCAGAAGAACACTGAAGCTTTCTTT.

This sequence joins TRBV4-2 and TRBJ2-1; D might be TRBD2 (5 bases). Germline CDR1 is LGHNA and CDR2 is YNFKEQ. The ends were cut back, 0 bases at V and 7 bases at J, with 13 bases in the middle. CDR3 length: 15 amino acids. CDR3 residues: CASSQDWRSSNEQFF. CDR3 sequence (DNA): TGTGCCAGCAGCCAAGATTGGAGGAGCTCGAATGAGCAGTTCTTC.

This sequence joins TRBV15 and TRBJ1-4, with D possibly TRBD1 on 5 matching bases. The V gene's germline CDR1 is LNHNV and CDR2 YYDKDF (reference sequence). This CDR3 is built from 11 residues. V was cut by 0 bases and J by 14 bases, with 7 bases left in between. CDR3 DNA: TGTGCCACCAGCAGAGACAGGGCCCTGTTTTTT. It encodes CATSRDRALFF. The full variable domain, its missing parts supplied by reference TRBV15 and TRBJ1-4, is DAMVIQNPRYQVTQFGKPVTLSCSQTLNHNVMYWYQQKSSQAPKLLFHYYDKDFNNEADTPDNFQSRRPNTSFCFLDIRSPGLGDTAMYLCATSRDRALFFGSGTQLSVL.

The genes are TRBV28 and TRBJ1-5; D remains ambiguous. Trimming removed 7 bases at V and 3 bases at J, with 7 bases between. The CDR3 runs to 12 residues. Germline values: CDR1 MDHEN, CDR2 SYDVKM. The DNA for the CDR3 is TGTGCCAGCACCTGGGTCAATCAGCCCCAGCATTTT. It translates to CASTWVNQPQHF.

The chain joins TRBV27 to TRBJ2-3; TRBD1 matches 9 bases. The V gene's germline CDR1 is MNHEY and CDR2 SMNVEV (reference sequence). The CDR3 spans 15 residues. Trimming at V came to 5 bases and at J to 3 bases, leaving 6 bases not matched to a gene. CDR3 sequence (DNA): TGTGCCAGCAGTCCGCGGGACAGGGTAACAGATACGCAGTATTTT. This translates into CASSPRDRVTDTQYF.